This T cell receptor (beta chain) originates from a study of T cell repertoires in cytomegalovirus infection. TCRdb reprocessed the reads with MiXCR, giving one entry per CDR3 protein. The top ten clones hold 80% of a sample with approximately 56,000 distinct CDR3 sequences, roughly a fifth of them seen once. As to this clonotype: Its specificity is unknown.

Sequencing used CD8+ T cells from cultured PBMCs, obtained from culture after CMV antigen stimulation. The source is a human donor in good health (CMV status not recorded). Some clones in this sample may be carry-over from other donors' samples.

The CDR3 reads CASSSTLDPPGKEGYTF. The CDR3 DNA is TGTGCCAGCAGCTCCACCCTGGACCCTCCAGGGAAAGAGGGCTACACCTTC. The gene calls are TRBV13 and TRBJ1-2, with D tentatively TRBD1 (5 bases). Germline V gene data show CDR1 as PRHDT and CDR2 as FYEKMQ (reference sequence). With 4 bases removed from V and 8 bases from J, the gap between germline ends came to 26 bases. This CDR3 is built from 17 residues.